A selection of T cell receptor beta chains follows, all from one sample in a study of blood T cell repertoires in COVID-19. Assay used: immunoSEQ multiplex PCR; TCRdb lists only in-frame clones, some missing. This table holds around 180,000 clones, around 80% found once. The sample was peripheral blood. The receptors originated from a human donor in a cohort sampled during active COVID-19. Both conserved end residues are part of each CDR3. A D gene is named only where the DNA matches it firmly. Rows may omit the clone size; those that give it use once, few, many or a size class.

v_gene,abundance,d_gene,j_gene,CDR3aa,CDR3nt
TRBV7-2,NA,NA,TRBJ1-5,CASSLNQGYYQPQHF,TGTGCCAGCAGCTTAAACCAGGGCTATTATCAGCCCCAGCATTTT
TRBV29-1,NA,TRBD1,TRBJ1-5,CSAVDRVGQPQHF,TGCAGCGCAGTCGACAGGGTGGGTCAGCCCCAGCATTTT
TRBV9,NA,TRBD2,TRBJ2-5,CASSRSGTSGGAEETQYF,TGTGCCAGCAGCAGATCCGGGACTAGCGGGGGGGCCGAGGAGACCCAGTACTTC
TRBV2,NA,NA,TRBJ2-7,CASSGGGGGEQYF,TGTGCCAGCAGCGGGGGAGGGGGTGGCGAGCAGTACTTC
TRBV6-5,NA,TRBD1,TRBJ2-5,CASSYKTGLQETQYF,TGTGCCAGCAGTTACAAGACAGGGCTCCAAGAGACCCAGTACTTC
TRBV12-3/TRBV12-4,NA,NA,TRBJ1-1,CASSQTANTEAFF,TGTGCCAGCAGCCAGACAGCCAACACTGAAGCTTTCTTT
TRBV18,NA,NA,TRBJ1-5,CASSLGRENQPQHF,TGTGCCAGCTCACTCGGACGGGAAAATCAGCCCCAGCATTTT
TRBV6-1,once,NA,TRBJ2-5,CASSDRDSDGETQYF,TGTGCCAGCAGTGACCGAGACAGTGATGGAGAGACCCAGTACTTC
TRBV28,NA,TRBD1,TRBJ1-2,CASSSGTLSTGGIFSYTF,TGTGCCAGCAGTTCGGGGACCCTTTCGACAGGGGGCATTTTTAGCTACACCTTC
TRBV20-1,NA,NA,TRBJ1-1,CSARAGTEAFF,TGCAGTGCTAGAGCGGGGACTGAAGCTTTCTTT
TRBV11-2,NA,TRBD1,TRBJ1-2,CASSLEWTGYGYTF,TGTGCCAGCAGCTTAGAGTGGACAGGCTATGGCTACACCTTC
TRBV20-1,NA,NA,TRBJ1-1,CSGGLGTEAFF,TGCAGTGGAGGGTTGGGCACTGAAGCTTTCTTT
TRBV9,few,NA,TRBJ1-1,CASSVGGVAEAFF,TGTGCCAGCAGCGTAGGCGGGGTAGCTGAAGCTTTCTTT
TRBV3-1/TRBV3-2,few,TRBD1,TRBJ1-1,CASSRQGANTEAFF,TGTGCCAGCAGCAGACAGGGGGCGAACACTGAAGCTTTCTTT
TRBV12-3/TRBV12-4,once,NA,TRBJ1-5,CASTHSGDQPQHF,TGTGCCAGCACTCACAGCGGAGATCAGCCCCAGCATTTT
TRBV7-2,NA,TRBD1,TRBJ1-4,CASSLGPLYRGPENEKLFF,TGTGCCAGCAGCTTAGGACCCTTATACAGGGGGCCGGAGAATGAAAAACTGTTTTTT
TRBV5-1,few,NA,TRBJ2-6,CASGNQGSPYSSGANVLTF,TGCGCCAGCGGGAACCAGGGGTCCCCCTATAGCTCTGGGGCCAACGTCCTGACTTTC
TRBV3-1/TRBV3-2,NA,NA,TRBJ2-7,CASSPPGHFSEQYF,TGTGCCAGCAGCCCCCCGGGACACTTTTCGGAGCAGTACTTC
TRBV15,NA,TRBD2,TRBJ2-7,CATSRDRGGLSYEQYF,TGTGCCACCAGCAGAGATCGGGGGGGCCTATCCTACGAGCAGTACTTC
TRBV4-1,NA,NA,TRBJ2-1,CASSQDGTDYNEQFF,TGCGCCAGCAGCCAAGATGGGACTGATTACAATGAGCAGTTCTTC
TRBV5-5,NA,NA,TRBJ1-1,CASSLTDRNTEAFF,TGTGCCAGCAGCCTGACAGACCGGAACACTGAAGCTTTCTTT
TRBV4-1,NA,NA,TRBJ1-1,CASSPSGGSNTEAFF,TGCGCCAGCAGCCCCTCGGGGGGATCGAACACTGAAGCTTTCTTT
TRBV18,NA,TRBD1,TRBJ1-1,CASSPQGAGTEAFF,TGTGCCAGCTCACCGCAGGGGGCAGGAACTGAAGCTTTCTTT
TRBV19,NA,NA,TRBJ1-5,CASSMGRGQPQHF,TGTGCCAGTAGTATGGGCAGAGGGCAGCCCCAGCATTTT
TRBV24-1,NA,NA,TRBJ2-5,CATSDLWFWDKETQYF,TGTGCCACCAGTGATTTGTGGTTTTGGGACAAGGAGACCCAGTACTTC
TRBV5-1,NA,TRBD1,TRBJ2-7,CASSPGQALYEQYF,TGCGCCAGCAGCCCTGGACAGGCGCTCTACGAGCAGTACTTC
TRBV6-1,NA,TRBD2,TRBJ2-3,CASSEPGLVGPSTQYF,TGTGCCAGCAGTGAACCGGGACTAGTAGGCCCCTCGACGCAGTATTTT
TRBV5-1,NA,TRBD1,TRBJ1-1,CASSVDRDWEAFF,TGCGCCAGCAGCGTCGACAGGGATTGGGAAGCTTTCTTT
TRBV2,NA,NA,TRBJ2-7,CASSEGLKEYF,TGTGCCAGCAGTGAAGGGCTGAAAGAGTACTTC
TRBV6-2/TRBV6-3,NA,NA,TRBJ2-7,CASSHAPGYEQYF,TGTGCCAGCAGCCACGCGCCGGGCTACGAGCAGTACTTC
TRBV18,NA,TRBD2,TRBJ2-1,CASSFYSGGNEQFF,TGTGCCAGCTCATTCTACAGCGGGGGCAATGAGCAGTTCTTC
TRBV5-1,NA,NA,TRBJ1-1,CASSWGEGGPSTEAFF,TGCGCCAGCAGCTGGGGGGAGGGGGGACCCAGCACTGAAGCTTTCTTT
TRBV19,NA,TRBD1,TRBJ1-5,CASIPHRWDRGISRQPQHF,TGTGCCAGTATCCCTCATCGCTGGGACAGGGGGATTTCTCGTCAGCCCCAGCATTTT
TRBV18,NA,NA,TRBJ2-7,CASSPGGTEQYF,TGTGCCAGCTCACCAGGGGGCACTGAGCAGTACTTC
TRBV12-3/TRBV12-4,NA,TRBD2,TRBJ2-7,CASRGGSVYEQYF,TGTGCCTCCCGGGGGGGCAGCGTCTACGAGCAGTACTTC
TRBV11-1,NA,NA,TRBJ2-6,CASSPQGTGANVLTF,TGTGCCAGCAGCCCCCAGGGGACGGGGGCCAACGTCCTGACTTTC
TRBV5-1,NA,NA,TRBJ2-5,CASSSILSQETQYF,TGCGCCAGCAGTTCCATACTGTCACAAGAGACCCAGTACTTC
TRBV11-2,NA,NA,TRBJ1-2,CASSLEGLIESGYTF,TGTGCCAGCAGCTTAGAGGGACTGATTGAAAGTGGCTACACCTTC
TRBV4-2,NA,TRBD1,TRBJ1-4,CASSQDKQGGLNEKLFF,TGTGCCAGCAGCCAAGATAAACAGGGGGGACTTAATGAAAAACTGTTTTTT
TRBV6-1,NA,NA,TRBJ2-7,CASSETRQSYYEQYF,TGTGCCAGCAGTGAGACAAGACAGAGCTACTACGAGCAGTACTTC
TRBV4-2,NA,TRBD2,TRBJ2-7,CASSQDRERGFPYEQYF,TGTGCCAGCAGCCAAGATCGTGAGCGGGGGTTTCCCTACGAGCAGTACTTC
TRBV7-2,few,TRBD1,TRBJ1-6,CASSLVEGAGSPLHF,TGTGCCAGCAGCTTAGTTGAGGGGGCCGGATCACCCCTCCACTTT
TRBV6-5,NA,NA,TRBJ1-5,CASHSGFASNQPQHF,TGTGCCAGCCATTCAGGGTTTGCTAGCAATCAGCCCCAGCATTTT
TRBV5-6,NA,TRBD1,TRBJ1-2,CASSYPGTGYYGYTF,TGTGCCAGCAGCTACCCCGGGACAGGCTATTATGGCTACACCTTC
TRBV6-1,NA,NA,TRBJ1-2,CASSEGAPGYTF,TGTGCCAGCAGTGAAGGGGCGCCCGGCTACACCTTC
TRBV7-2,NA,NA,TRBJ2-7,CASSLSTWEQQYF,TGTGCCAGCAGCTTGAGTACGTGGGAGCAGCAGTACTTC
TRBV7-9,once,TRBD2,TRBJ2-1,CASSLTGGLEADEQFF,TGTGCCAGCAGCCTAACGGGCGGACTAGAAGCGGATGAGCAGTTCTTC
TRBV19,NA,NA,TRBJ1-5,CASCRTQISNQPQHF,TGTGCCAGTTGTCGGACTCAGATTAGCAATCAGCCCCAGCATTTT
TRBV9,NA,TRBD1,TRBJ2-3,CASSAQGVSTDTQYF,TGTGCCAGCAGCGCACAGGGGGTGAGCACAGATACGCAGTATTTT
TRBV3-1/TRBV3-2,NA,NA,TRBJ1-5,CASSPGRLGNQPQHF,TGTGCCAGCAGCCCAGGCAGGTTAGGCAATCAGCCCCAGCATTTT
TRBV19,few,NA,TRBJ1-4,CASSRAVNEKLFF,TGTGCCAGTAGTAGGGCAGTTAATGAAAAACTGTTTTTT
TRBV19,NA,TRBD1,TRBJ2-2,CASSGQDNTGELFF,TGTGCCAGTAGCGGACAGGACAACACCGGGGAGCTGTTTTTT
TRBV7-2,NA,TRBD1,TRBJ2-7,CASSLLTGEGYEQYF,TGTGCCAGCAGCTTACTGACAGGGGAAGGTTACGAGCAGTACTTC